This T cell receptor (beta chain) is from a study of T cells in Graves' hyperthyroidism and ophthalmopathy. Clinical symptoms, serum thyroxine and TRAb, thyroid ultrasound and orbital computed tomography were used for the diagnoses. Template material for amplifying TCR beta CDR3 regions consisted of RNA transcripts. With the HTBI primer set, the TCR CDR3 went through a first round of RT-PCR. Using its own MiXCR run on the multiplex PCR reads, TCRdb lists one record per CDR3 protein. The table has around 270,000 distinct CDR3 sequences, around 19% seen once. This clonotype was counted at least ten times. Its antigen is not known. Study results and limitations: Within blood appeared most thyroid clonotypes that had expanded above 0.001.

J was trimmed by 3 bases and V by 6 bases; bases with no gene match: 4. This CDR3 has 14 residues. Germline V gene sequence: CDR1 DFQATT, CDR2 SNEGSKA (reference sequence). Sequencing was carried out using blood. This chain uses TRBV20-1 with TRBJ2-5; 13 bases fit TRBD2. The TCR originated in a man aged 50-60 years with Graves' ophthalmopathy. The CDR3 sequence is CSAKGTSGKETQYF. The CDR3 DNA reads TGCAGTGCCAAAGGGACTAGCGGGAAAGAGACCCAGTACTTC.